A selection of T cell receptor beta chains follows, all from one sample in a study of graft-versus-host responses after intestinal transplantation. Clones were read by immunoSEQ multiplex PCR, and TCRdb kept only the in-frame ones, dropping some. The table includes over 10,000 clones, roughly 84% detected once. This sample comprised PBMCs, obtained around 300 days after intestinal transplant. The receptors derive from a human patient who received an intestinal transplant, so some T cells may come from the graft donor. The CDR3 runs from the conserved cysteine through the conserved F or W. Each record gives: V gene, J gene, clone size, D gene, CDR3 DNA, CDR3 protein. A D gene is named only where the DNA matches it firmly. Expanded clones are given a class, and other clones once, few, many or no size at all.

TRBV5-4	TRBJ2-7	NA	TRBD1	TGTGCCAGCAGCTTGAGAGGGGGCGCTGGGTCCTACGAGCAGTACTTC	CASSLRGGAGSYEQYF
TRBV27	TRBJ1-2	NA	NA	TGTGCCAGCAGTTTTAACCGACAGTACTATGGCTACACCTTC	CASSFNRQYYGYTF
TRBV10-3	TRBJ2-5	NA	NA	TGTGCCATCAAAGGGGGAGCTTACCAAGAGACCCAGTACTTC	CAIKGGAYQETQYF
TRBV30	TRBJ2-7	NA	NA	TGTGCCTGGAGTGTATCAGGGACCTACGAGCAGTACTTC	CAWSVSGTYEQYF
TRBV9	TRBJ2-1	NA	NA	TGTGCCAGCAGCGTAGGGGGCGGGCCGGGAAATGAGCAGTTCTTC	CASSVGGGPGNEQFF
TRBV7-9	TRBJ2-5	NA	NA	TGTGCCAGCAGCTTAAATGGGGGGGAGACCCAGTACTTC	CASSLNGGETQYF
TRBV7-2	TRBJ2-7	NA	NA	TGTGCCAGCAGCTTAGCTTTGCGGAGCTCCTACGAGCAGTACTTC	CASSLALRSSYEQYF
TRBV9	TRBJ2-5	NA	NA	TGTGCCAGCAGCGTAAGTGGGGTCCAAGAGACCCAGTACTTC	CASSVSGVQETQYF
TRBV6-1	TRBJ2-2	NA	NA	TGTGCCAGCAGTGAAGCGAATGGGGGAACCGGGGAGCTGTTTTTT	CASSEANGGTGELFF
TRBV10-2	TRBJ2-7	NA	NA	TGCGCCAGCAGTGGGGCGGGCCTTACCCACGAGCAGTACTTC	CASSGAGLTHEQYF
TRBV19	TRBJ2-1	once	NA	TGTGCCAGTAGTATAGGTCCAGGGCGGAATGAGCAGTTCTTC	CASSIGPGRNEQFF
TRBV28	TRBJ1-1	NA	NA	TGTGCCAGCGGGAGGTACGTGCGCACTGAAGCTTTCTTT	CASGRYVRTEAFF
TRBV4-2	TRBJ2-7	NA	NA	TGTGCCAGCAGCCCCCGGGCGCAGAGCTCCTACGAGCAGTACTTC	CASSPRAQSSYEQYF
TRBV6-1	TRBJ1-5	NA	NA	TGTGCCAGCAGTGAAGACGGGGGTAGCAATCAGCCCCAGCATTTT	CASSEDGGSNQPQHF
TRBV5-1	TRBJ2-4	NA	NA	TGCGCCAGCAGCTTGGACAACGAAAACATTCAGTACTTC	CASSLDNENIQYF
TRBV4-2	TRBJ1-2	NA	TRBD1	TGTGCCAGCAGCCAAGAATCGGGCAGGGGGGACTATGGCTACACCTTC	CASSQESGRGDYGYTF
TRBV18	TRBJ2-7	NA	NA	TGTGCCAGCTCACCGGACTCCTACGAGCAGTACTTC	CASSPDSYEQYF
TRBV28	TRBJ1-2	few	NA	TGTGCCAGCAGTTGGGGGAATGGCTACACCTTC	CASSWGNGYTF
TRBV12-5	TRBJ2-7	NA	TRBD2	TGTGCTAGTGGTCTAGAGACGGGAGGGCTCGTCTACGAGCAGTACTTC	CASGLETGGLVYEQYF
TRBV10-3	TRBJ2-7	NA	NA	TGTGCCATCTCATCTAGCGCGTACGAGCAGTACTTC	CAISSSAYEQYF
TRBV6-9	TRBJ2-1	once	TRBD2	TGTGCCAGCAGAACTCTAGCGGCTAATTCCTACAATGAGCAGTTCTTC	CASRTLAANSYNEQFF
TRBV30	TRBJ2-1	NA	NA	TGTGCCTGGAGTGTTATCGGGACCTACAATGAGCAGTTCTTC	CAWSVIGTYNEQFF
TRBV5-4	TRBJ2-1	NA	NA	TGTGCCAGCAGCCCGCCTTTGCTGGGTGAGCAGTTCTTC	CASSPPLLGEQFF
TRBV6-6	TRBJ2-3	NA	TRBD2	TGTGCCAGCAGTTATGGTCTAGCGGGAGGGGATACGCAGTATTTT	CASSYGLAGGDTQYF
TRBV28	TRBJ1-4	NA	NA	TGTGCCAGCAGGATCTCAGGGGCCCGATCAACTAATGAAAAACTGTTTTTT	CASRISGARSTNEKLFF